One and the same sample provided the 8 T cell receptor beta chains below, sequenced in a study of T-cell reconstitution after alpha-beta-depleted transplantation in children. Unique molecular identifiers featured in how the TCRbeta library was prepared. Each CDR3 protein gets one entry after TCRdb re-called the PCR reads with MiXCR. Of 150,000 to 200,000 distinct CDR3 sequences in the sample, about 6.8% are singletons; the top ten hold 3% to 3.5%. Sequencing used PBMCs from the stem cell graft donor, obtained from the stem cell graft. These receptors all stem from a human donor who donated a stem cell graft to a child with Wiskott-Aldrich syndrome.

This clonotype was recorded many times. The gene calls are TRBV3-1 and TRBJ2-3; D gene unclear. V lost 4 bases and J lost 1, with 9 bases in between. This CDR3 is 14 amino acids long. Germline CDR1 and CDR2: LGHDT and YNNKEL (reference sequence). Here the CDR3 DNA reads TGTGCCAGCAGCCTTGGCATTGGCACAGATACGCAGTATTTT. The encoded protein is CASSLGIGTDTQYF.

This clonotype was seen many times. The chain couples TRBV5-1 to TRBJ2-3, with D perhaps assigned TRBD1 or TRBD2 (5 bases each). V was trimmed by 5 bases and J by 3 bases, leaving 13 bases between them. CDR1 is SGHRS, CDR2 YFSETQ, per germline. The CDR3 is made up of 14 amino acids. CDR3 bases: TGCGCCAGCAGGGGGGATCCGGCAACAGATACGCAGTATTTT. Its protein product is CASRGDPATDTQYF.

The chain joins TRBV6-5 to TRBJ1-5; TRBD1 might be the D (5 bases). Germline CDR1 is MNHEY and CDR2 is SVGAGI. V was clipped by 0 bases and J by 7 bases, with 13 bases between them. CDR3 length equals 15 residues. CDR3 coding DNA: TGTGCCAGCAGTTACTCTGTCAGGGAAGACCAGCCCCAGCATTTT. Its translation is CASSYSVREDQPQHF.

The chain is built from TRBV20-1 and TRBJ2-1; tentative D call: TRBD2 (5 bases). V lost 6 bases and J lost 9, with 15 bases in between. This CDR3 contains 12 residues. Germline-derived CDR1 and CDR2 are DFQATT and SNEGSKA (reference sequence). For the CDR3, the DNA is TGCAGTGCCAATGCCGGGGAGATTGAGCAGTTCTTC. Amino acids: CSANAGEIEQFF.

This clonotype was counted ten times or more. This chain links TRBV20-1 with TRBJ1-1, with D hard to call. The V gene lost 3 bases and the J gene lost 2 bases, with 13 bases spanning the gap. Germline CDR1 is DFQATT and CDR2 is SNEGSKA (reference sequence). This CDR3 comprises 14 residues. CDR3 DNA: TGCAGTGCTAGTGAGTCCCCGGCCAACACTGAAGCTTTCTTT. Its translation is CSASESPANTEAFF.

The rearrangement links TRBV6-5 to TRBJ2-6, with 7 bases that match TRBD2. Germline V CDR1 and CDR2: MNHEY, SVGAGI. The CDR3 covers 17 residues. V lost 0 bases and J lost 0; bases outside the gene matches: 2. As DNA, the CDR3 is TGTGCCAGCAGTTACTCGACTAGCAGCTCTGGGGCCAACGTCCTGACTTTC. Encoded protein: CASSYSTSSSGANVLTF.

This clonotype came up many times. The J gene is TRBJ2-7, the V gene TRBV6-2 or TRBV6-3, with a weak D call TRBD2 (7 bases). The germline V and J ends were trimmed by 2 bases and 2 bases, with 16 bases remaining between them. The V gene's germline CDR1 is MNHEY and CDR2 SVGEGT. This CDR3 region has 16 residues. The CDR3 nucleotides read TGTGCCAGCAGTTACGCGGGGGCAAGCCCTACCTACGAGCAGTACTTC. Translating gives CASSYAGASPTYEQYF.

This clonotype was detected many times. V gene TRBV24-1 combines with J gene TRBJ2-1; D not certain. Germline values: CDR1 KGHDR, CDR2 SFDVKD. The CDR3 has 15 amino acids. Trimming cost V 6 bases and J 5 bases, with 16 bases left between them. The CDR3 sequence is CATSSPESFNNEQFF. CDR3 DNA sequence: TGTGCCACCAGTTCCCCAGAAAGCTTTAACAATGAGCAGTTCTTC.